This T cell receptor beta chain derives from a study of CD8+ T cells in alopecia areata. V lost 3 bases and J 5 bases, leaving 5 bases between the germline ends. The V gene's germline CDR1 is NSQYPW and CDR2 LRSPGD (reference sequence). This CDR3 has 12 residues. Researchers sorted pooled cutaneous lymph node cells on the basis of CD4, CD8alpha, NKG2D, NKG2ACE and other markers. Details on this clone: Genes and germline are mouse. The read is 4 residues too short to cover the CDR3 end, so that end is filled in from the germline J gene.

RNA was extracted and reverse transcribed into cDNA as the sequencing template. Using immunoSEQ multiplex PCR, the repertoire was profiled, and TCRdb retains in-frame clones only, with some absent. The sample was found to contain around 290,000 clones, and every one recurs. The sample consisted of CD4+ T cells sorted from a lymph node. The chain employs TRBV1 and TRBJ2-1; the D is unclear. The clonotype comes from a C3H/HeJ mouse with alopecia areata. For the strain, the MHC haplotype given is H2-k. The CDR3 sequence: CTCSAQDAEQFF. The part of the CDR3 DNA that was read is TGCACCTGCAGTGCGCAGGATGCT.